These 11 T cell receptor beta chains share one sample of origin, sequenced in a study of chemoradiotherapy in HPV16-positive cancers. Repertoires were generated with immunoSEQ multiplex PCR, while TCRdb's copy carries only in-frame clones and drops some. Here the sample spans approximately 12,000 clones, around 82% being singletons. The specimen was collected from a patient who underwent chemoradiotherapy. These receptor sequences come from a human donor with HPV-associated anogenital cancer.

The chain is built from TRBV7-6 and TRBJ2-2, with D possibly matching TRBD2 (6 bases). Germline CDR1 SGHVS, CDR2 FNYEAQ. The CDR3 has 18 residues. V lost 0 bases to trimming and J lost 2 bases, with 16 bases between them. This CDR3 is CASSLAQELAANTGELFF. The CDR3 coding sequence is TGTGCCAGCAGCTTAGCGCAGGAGTTAGCGGCCAACACCGGGGAGCTGTTTTTT.

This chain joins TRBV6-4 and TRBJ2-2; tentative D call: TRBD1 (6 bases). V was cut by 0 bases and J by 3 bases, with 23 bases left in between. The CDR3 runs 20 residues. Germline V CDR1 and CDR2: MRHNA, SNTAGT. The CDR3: CASSDSSTLTGRIYTGELFF. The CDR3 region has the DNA TGTGCCAGCAGTGACTCTTCTACACTCACAGGGCGGATTTACACCGGGGAGCTGTTTTTT.

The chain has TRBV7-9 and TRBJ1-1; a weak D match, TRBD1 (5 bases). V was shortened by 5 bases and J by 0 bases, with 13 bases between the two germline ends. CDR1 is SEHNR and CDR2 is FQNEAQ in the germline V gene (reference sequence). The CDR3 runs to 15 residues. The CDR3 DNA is TGTGCCAGCAGCCTCGGGGACCGGTTGAACACTGAAGCTTTCTTT. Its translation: CASSLGDRLNTEAFF.

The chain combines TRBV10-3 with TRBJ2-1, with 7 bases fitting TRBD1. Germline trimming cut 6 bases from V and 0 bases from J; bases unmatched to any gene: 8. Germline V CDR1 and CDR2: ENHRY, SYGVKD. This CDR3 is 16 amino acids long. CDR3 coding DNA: TGTGCCATCAGCCTACGGGACAGACACTCCTACAATGAGCAGTTCTTC. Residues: CAISLRDRHSYNEQFF.

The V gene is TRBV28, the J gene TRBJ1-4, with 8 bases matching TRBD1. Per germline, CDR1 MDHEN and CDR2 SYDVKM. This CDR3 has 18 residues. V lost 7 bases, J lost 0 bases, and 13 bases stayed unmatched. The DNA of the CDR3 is TGTGCCAGCACCTCCCCCGGACAGGGATATGCAACTAATGAAAAACTGTTTTTT. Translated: CASTSPGQGYATNEKLFF.

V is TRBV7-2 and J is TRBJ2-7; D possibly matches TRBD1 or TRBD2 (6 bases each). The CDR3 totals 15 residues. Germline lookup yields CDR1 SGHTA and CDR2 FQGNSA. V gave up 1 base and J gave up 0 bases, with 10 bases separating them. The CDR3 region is CASSLEGGSSYEQYF. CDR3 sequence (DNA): TGTGCCAGCAGCTTAGAGGGGGGAAGCTCCTACGAGCAGTACTTC.

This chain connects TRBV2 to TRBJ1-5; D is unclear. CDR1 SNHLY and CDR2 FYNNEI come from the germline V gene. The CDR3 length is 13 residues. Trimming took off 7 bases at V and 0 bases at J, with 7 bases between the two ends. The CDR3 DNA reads TGTGCCAGCACGGAGAATAGCAATCAGCCCCAGCATTTT. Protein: CASTENSNQPQHF.

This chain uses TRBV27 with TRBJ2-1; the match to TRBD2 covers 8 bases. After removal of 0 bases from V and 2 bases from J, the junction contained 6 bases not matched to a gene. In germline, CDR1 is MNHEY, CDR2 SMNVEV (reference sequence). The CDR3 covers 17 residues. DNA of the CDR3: TGTGCCAGCAGTTTATCGCGGCCGGGGGGGGCCTACAATGAGCAGTTCTTC. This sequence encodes CASSLSRPGGAYNEQFF.

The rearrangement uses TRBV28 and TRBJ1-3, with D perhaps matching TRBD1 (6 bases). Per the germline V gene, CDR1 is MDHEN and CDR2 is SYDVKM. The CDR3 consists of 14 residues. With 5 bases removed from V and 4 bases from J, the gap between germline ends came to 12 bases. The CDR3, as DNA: TGTGCCAGCAGTCCAAGGGGGGCCGGAAACACCATATATTTT. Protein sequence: CASSPRGAGNTIYF.

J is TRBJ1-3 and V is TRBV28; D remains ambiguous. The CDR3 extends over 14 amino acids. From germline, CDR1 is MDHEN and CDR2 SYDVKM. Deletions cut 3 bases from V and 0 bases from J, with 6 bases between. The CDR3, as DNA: TGTGCCAGCAGTTTTTGGGACTCTGGAAACACCATATATTTT. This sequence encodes CASSFWDSGNTIYF.

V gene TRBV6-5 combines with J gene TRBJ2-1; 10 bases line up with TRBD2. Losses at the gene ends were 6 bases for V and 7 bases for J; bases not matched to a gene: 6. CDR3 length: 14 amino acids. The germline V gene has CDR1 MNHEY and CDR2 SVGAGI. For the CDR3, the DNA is TGTGCCAGCAGCTATAGCGGGGGGAGAAATGAGCAGTTCTTC. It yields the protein CASSYSGGRNEQFF.